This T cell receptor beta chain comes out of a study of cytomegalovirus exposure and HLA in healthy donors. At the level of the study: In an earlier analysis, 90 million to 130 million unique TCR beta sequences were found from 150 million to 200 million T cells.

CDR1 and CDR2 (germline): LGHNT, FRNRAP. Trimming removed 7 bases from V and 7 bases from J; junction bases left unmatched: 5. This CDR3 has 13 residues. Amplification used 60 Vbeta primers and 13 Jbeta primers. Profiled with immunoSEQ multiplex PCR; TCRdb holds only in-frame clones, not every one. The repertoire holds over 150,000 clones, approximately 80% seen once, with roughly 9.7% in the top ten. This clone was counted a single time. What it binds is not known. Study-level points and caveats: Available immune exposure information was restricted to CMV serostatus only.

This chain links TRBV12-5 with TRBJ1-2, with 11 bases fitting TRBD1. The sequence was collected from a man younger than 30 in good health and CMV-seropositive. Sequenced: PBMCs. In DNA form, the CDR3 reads TGTGCTAGTGAACCGGACAGGGGGCTTGGCTACACCTTC. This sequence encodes CASEPDRGLGYTF.